This TCR beta chain was sequenced during a study of radiotherapy plus CTLA-4 blockade in lung cancer (dated by TCRdb to about 2018). Regarding the complete study: Among enrolled patients, around 18% had an objective response and roughly 30% reached disease control. Overall study results and their limits: Increased serum interferon-beta after radiation, together with early dynamic changes in blood T cell clones, were reported to be the strongest predictors of response. After treatment with radiotherapy and ipilimumab, TCR clones that came from tumors expanded in the peripheral blood.

The library came from the immunoSEQ multiplex PCR assay. TCRdb holds this immuneACCESS table with in-frame rearrangements only. Some clones are missing; in checked studies, unresolved V genes explain under half, and the rest has no known cause. The sample contains fewer than 100,000 clones, 78% of them found a single time. Clones ranked in the top ten supply roughly 22% of the sample. The germline V gene specifies SGHNT as CDR1 and YENEEA as CDR2. Here V drops 3 bases and J drops 2 bases, and the junction holds 6 bases not matched to any gene. The CDR3 measures 15 amino acids from cysteine to phenylalanine. The CDR3 DNA has 45 bases and is translated from base 1. The study tested focal radiation therapy combined with CTLA-4 blockade (ipilimumab) in patients with chemo-refractory metastatic non-small-cell lung cancer. Of note for this clone: Which antigen it targets is not known. No much larger clone is present one base from it, and per-base qualities are unavailable.

This TCR derives from a human donor with non-small cell lung cancer whose response to radiotherapy plus ipilimumab could not be evaluated. Some clones in this sample may be carry-over from other donors' samples. The sequence is built from TRBV11-3 and TRBJ2-7; TRBD1 fits 8 bases in the junction. This sample comprised peripheral blood, obtained from a patient treated with radiotherapy plus ipilimumab. The sequenced DNA: TGTGCCAGCAGCTTCGCCGGGACAGGTACCTACGAGCAGTACTTC. It translates as CASSFAGTGTYEQYF. With the rest looked up from the reference TRBV11-3 and TRBJ2-7 genes rather than sequenced, the full variable domain is EAGVVQSPRYKIIEKKQPVAFWCNPISGHNTLYWYLQNLGQGPELLIRYENEEAVDDSQLPKDRFSAERLKGVDSTLKIQPAELGDSAVYLCASSFAGTGTYEQYFGPGTRLTVT.